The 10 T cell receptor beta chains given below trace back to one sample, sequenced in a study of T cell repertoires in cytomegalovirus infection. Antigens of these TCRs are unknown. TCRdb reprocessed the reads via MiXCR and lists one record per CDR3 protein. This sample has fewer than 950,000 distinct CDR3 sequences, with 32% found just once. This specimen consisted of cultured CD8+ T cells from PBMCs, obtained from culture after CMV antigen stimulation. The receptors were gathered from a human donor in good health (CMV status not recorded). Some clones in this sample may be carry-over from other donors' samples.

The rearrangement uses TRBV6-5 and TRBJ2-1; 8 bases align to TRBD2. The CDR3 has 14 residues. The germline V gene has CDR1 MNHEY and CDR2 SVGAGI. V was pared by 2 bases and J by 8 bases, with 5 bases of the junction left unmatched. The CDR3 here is CASSYVAGMDEQFF. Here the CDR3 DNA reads TGTGCCAGCAGTTACGTAGCGGGGATGGATGAGCAGTTCTTC.

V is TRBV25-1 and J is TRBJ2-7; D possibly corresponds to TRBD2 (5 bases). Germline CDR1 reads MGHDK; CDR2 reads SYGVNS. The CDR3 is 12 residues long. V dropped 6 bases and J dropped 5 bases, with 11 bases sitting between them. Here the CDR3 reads CASSQRIHEQYF. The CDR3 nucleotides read TGTGCCAGCAGCCAGCGGATCCACGAGCAGTACTTC.

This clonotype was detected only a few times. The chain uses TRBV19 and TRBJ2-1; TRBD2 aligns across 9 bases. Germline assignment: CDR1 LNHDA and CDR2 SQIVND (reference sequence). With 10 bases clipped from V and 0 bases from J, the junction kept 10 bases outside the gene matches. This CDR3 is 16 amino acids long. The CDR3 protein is CATKRGATSSYNEQFF. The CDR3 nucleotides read TGTGCCACAAAGCGGGGGGCGACGAGCTCCTACAATGAGCAGTTCTTC. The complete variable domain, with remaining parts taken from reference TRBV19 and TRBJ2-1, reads DGGITQSPKYLFRKEGQNVTLSCEQNLNHDAMYWYRQDPGQGLRLIYYSQIVNDFQKGDIAEGYSVSREKKESFPLTVTSAQKNPTAFYLCATKRGATSSYNEQFFGPGTRLTVL.

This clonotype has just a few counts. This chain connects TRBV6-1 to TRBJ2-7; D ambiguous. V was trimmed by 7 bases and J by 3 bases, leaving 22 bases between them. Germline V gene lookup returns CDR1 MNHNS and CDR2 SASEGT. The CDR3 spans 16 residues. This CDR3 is CASNPEGIPDLYEQYV. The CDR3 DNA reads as TGTGCCAGCAATCCCGAAGGTATCCCCGATCTCTACGAGCAGTACGTC.

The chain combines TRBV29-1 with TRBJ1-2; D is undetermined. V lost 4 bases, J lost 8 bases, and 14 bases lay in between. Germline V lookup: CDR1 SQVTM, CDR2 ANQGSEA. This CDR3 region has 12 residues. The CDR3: CSVGGRARGYTF. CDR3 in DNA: TGCAGCGTTGGAGGGAGGGCGCGGGGCTACACCTTC.

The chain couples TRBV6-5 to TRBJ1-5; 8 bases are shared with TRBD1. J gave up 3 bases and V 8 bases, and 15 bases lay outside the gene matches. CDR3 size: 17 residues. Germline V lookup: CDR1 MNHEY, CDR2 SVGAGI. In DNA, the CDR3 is TGTGCCAGCGGGAAACGACCTGACAGGGGAACCAATCAGCCCCAGCATTTT. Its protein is CASGKRPDRGTNQPQHF.

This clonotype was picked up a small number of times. The CDR3 region has the DNA TGTGCCAGCAGTGAAGAGGTAGGGCCGAGCAATCAGCCCCAGCATTTT. It yields the protein CASSEEVGPSNQPQHF. This rearrangement joins TRBV6-1 to TRBJ1-5; no definite D call. V was pared by 1 base and J by 1 base, with 11 bases between. The germline V gene encodes CDR1 MNHNS and CDR2 SASEGT. This CDR3 contains 16 residues.

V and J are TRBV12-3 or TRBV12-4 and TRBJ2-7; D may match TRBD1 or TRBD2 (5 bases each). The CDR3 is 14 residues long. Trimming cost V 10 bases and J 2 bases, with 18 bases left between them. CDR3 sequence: CANRNGTAAYEQYF. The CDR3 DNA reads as TGTGCCAACAGAAACGGGACGGCAGCCTACGAGCAGTACTTC.

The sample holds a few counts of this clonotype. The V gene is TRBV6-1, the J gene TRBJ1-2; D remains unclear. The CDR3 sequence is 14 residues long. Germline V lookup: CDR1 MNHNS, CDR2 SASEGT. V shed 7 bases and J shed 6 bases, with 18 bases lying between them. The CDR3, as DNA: TGTGCCAGCAAAGAACCGGGTAGAGTCGATGGCTACACCTTC. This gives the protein CASKEPGRVDGYTF.

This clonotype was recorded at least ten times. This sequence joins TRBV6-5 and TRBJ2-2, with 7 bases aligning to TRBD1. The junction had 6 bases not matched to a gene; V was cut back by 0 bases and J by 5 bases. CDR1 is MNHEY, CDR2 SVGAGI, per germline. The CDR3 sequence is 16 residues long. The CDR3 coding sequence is TGTGCCAGCAGTTACTCGAAGACAGGGTGGACCGGGGAGCTGTTTTTT. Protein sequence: CASSYSKTGWTGELFF.